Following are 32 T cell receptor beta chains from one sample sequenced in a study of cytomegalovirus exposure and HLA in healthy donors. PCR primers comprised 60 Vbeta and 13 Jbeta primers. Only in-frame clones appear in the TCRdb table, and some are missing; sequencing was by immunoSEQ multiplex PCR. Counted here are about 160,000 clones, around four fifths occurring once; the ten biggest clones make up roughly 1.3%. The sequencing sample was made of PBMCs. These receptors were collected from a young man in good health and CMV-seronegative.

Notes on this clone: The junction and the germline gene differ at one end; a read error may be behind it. CDR3 region: CASSRRSRQGSVPGTEAFF. The CDR3 DNA sequence: TGTGCTAGCAGCCGACGTTCGCGGCAGGGTAGTGTGCCGGGCACTGAAGCTTTCTTT. The rearrangement joins TRBV7-7 to TRBJ1-1; possible D gene TRBD1, 5 bases. Germline V gene lookup returns CDR1 SSHAT and CDR2 FNYEAQ (reference sequence). The CDR3 is 19 amino acids.

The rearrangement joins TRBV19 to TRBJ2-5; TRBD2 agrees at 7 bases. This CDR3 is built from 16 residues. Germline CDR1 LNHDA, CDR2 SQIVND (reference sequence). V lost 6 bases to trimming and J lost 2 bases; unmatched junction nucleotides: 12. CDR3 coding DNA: TGTGCCAGTAGATGGGGTAGCGGGCCAGATCAAGAGACCCAGTACTTC. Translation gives CASRWGSGPDQETQYF.

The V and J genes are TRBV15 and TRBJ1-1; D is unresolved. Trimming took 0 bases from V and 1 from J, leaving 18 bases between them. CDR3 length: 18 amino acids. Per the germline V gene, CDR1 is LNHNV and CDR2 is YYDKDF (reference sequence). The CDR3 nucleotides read TGTGCCACCAGCAGAGATCCGCGGCCCCGAAGGCGGAACACTGAAGCTTTCTTT. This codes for CATSRDPRPRRRNTEAFF.

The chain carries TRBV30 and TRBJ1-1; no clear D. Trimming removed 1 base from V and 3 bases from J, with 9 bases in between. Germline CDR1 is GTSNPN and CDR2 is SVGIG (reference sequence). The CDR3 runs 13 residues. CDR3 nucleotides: TGTGCCTGGAGTGGCGAGTTAGACACTGAAGCTTTCTTT. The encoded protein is CAWSGELDTEAFF.

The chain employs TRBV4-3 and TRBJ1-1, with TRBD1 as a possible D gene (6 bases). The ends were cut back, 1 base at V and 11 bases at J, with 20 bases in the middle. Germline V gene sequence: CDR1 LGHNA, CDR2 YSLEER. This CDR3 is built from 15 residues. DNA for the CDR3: TGCGCCAGCAGCCAAGGTGTGCAGGGGACGTCTGGGGCTTTCTTT. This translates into CASSQGVQGTSGAFF.

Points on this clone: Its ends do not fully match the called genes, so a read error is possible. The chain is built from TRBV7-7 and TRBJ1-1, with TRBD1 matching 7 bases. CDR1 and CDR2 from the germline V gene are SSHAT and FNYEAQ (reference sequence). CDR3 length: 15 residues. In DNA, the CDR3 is TGTGCTAGCAGCTTGAAGGGGGCCATAAACACTGAAGCTTTCTTT. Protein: CASSLKGAINTEAFF.

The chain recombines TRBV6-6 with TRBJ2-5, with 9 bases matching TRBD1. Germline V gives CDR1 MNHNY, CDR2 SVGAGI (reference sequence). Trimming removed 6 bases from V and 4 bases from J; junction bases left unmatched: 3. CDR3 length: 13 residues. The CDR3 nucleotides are TGTGCCAGCAGCCAGGACAGGGGAGAGACCCAGTACTTC. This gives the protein CASSQDRGETQYF.

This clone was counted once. Here the CDR3 reads CASRHDLGTAYEQYF. The CDR3 DNA sequence: TGTGCCAGCAGACATGATCTGGGGACAGCCTACGAGCAGTACTTC. V is TRBV7-2 and J is TRBJ2-7, with 7 bases lining up with TRBD1. V lost 6 bases, J lost 2 bases, and 10 bases stayed unmatched. Germline assignment: CDR1 SGHTA and CDR2 FQGNSA. The length of the CDR3 is 15 residues.

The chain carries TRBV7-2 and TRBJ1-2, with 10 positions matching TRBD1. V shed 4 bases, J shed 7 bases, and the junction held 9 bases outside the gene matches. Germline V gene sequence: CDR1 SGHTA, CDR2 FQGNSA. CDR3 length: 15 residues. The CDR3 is CASSSTRQGASGYTF. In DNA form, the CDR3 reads TGTGCCAGCAGCTCTACGAGACAGGGGGCAAGTGGCTACACCTTC.

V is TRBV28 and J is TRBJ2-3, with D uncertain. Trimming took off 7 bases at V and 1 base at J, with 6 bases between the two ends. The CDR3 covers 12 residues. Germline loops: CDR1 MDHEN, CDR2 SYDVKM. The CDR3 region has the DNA TGTGCCAGCAACAGCCGCACAGATACGCAGTATTTT. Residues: CASNSRTDTQYF.

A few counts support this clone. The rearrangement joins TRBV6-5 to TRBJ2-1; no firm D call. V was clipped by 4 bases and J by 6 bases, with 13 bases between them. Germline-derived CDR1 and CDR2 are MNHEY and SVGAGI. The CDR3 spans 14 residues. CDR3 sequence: CASSSGQVANEQFF. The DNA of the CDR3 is TGTGCCAGCAGTTCCGGCCAGGTCGCCAATGAGCAGTTCTTC.

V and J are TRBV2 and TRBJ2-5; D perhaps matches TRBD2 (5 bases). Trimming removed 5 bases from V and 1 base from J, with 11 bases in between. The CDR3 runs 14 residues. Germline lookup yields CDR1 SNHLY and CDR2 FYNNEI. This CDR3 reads CASSTRLFQETQYF. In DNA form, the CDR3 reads TGTGCCAGCAGTACCAGACTATTCCAAGAGACCCAGTACTTC.

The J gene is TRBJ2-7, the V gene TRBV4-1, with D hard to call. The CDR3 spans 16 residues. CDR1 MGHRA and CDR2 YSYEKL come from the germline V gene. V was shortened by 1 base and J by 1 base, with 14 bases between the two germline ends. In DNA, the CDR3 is TGCGCCAGCAGCCAAGGACTCCTGCTGGGTTCCTACGAGCAGTACTTC. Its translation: CASSQGLLLGSYEQYF.

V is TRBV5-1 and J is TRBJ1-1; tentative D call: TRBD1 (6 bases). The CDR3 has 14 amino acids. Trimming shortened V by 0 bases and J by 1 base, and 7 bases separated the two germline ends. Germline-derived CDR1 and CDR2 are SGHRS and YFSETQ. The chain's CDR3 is CASSLAGENTEAFF. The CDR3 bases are TGCGCCAGCAGCTTGGCAGGGGAGAACACTGAAGCTTTCTTT.

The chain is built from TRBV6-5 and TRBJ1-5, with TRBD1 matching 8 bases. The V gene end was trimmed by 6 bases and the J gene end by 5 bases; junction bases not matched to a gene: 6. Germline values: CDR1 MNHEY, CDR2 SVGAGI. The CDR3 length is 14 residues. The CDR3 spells CASSRQGAHQPQHF. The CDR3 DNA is TGTGCCAGCAGCCGGCAGGGGGCCCATCAGCCCCAGCATTTT.

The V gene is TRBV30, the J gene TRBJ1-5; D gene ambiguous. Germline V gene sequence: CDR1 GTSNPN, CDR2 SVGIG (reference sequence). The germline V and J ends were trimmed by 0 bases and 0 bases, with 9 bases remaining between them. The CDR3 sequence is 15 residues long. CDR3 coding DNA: TGTGCCTGGAGTGTACGGGGTTTTAGCAATCAGCCCCAGCATTTT. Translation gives CAWSVRGFSNQPQHF.

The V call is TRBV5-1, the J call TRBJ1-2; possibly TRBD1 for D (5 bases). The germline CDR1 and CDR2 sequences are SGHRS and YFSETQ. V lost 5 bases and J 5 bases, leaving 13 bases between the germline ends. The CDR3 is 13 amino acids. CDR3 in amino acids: CASRQQTEYGYTF. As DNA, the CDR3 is TGCGCCAGCAGGCAACAGACAGAATATGGCTACACCTTC.

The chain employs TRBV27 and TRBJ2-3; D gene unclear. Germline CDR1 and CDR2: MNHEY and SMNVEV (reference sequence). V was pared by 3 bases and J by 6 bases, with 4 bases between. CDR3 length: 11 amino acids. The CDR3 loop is CASSLYDTQYF. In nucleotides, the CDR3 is TGTGCCAGCAGTTTGTATGATACGCAGTATTTT.

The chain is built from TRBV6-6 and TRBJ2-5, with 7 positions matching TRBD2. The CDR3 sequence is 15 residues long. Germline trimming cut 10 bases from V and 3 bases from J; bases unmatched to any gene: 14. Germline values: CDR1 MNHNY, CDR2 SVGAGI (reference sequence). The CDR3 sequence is CATHRPRGVKETQYF. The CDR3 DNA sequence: TGTGCCACCCACAGGCCCCGGGGGGTAAAAGAGACCCAGTACTTC.

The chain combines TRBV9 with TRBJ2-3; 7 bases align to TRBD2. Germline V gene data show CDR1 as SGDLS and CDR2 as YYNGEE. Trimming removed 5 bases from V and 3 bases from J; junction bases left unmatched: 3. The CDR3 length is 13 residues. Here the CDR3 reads CASRASGTDTQYF. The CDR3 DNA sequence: TGTGCCAGCAGGGCTAGCGGAACAGATACGCAGTATTTT.

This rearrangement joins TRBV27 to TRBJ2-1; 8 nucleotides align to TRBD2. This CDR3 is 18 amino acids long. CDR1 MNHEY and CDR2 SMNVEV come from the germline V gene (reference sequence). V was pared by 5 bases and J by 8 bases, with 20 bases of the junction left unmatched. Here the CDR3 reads CASSIPPGSGGGWYEQFF. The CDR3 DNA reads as TGTGCCAGCAGTATCCCCCCCGGCTCGGGGGGGGGCTGGTATGAGCAGTTCTTC.

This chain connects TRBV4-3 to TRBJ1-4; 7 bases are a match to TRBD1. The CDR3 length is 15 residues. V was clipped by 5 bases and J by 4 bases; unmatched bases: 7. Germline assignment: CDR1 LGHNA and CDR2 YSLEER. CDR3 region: CASSSVGTDNEKLFF. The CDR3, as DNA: TGCGCCAGCAGCTCTGTGGGGACAGATAATGAAAAACTGTTTTTT.

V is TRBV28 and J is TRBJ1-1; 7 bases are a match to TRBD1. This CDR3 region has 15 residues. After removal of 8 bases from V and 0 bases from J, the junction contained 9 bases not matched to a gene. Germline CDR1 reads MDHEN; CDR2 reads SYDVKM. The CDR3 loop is CASGGTQGLNTEAFF. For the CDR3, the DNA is TGTGCCAGCGGAGGCACACAGGGGTTGAACACTGAAGCTTTCTTT.

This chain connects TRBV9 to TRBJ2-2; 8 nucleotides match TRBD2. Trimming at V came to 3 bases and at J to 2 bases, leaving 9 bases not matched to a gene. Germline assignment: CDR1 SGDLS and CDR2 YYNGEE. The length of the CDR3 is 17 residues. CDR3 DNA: TGTGCCAGCAGCGCTTCGGGGGGGGGACCAAACACCGGGGAGCTGTTTTTT. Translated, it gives CASSASGGGPNTGELFF.

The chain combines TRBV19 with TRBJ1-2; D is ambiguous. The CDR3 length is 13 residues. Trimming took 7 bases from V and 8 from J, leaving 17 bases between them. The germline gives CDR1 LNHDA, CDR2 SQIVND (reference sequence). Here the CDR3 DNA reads TGTGCCAGTAATGATGGAGGGCTTCGGGGCTACACCTTC. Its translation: CASNDGGLRGYTF.

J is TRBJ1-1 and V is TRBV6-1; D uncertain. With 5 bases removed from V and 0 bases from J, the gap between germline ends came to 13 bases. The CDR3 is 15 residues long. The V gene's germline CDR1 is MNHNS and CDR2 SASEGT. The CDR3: CASSKTRVMNTEAFF. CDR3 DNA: TGTGCCAGCAGTAAAACTAGGGTTATGAACACTGAAGCTTTCTTT.

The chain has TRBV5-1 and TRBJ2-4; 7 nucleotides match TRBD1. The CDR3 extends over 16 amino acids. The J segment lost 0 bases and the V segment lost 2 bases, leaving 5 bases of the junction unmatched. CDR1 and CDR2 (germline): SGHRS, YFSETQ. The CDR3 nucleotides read TGCGCCAGCAGCTTTGGACAGGACCTAGCCAAAAACATTCAGTACTTC. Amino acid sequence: CASSFGQDLAKNIQYF. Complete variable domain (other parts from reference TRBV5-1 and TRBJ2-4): KAGVTQTPRYLIKTRGQQVTLSCSPISGHRSVSWYQQTPGQGLQFLFEYFSETQRNKGNFPGRFSGRQFSNSRSEMNVSTLELGDSALYLCASSFGQDLAKNIQYFGAGTRLSVL.

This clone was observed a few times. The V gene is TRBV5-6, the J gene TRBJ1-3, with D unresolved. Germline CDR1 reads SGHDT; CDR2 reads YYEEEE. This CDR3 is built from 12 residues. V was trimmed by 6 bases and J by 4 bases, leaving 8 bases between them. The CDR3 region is CASTGSGNTIYF. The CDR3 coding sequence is TGTGCCAGCACCGGTTCAGGAAACACCATATATTTT.

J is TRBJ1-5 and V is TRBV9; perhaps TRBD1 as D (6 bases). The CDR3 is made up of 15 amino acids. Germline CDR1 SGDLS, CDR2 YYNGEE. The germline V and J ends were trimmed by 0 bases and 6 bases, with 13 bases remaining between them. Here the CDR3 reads CASSVAGGVGQPQHF. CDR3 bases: TGTGCCAGCAGCGTAGCGGGGGGCGTCGGTCAGCCCCAGCATTTT.

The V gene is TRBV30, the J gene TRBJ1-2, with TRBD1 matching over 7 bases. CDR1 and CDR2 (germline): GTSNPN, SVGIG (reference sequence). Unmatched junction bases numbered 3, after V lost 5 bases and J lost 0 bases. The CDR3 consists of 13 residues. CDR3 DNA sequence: TGTGCCTGGTGGACAGGATCTAACTATGGCTACACCTTC. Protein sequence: CAWWTGSNYGYTF.

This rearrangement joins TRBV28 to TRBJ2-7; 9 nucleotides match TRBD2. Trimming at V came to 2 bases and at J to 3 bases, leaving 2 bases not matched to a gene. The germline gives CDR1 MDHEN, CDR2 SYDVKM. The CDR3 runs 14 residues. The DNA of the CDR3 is TGTGCCAGCAGTTTAGAACTAGCGGGCTACGAGCAGTACTTC. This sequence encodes CASSLELAGYEQYF.

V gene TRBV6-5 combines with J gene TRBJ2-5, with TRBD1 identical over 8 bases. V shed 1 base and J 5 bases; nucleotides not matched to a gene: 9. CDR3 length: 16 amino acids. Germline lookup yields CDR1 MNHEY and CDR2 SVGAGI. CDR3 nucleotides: TGTGCCAGCAGTTACTGGCCGGGACAGGTTACGGAGACCCAGTACTTC. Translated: CASSYWPGQVTETQYF.